This T cell receptor (beta chain) was recovered during a study of response to subunit inactivated influenza vaccine. General study points: Each seasonal influenza vaccination, the authors suggested, recruits few new T cells.

On this clonotype: Its antigen remains unidentified.

The junction had 5 bases not matched to a gene; V was cut back by 3 bases and J by 6 bases. The CDR3 sequence is 14 residues long. CDR1 is DFQATT, CDR2 SNEGSKA, per germline (reference sequence). Using its own MiXCR run on the RT-PCR reads, TCRdb lists one record per CDR3 protein. This table has hundreds of thousands of distinct CDR3 sequences, roughly 9.7% appearing once. The J gene is TRBJ2-2, the V gene TRBV20-1, with TRBD2 matching over 9 bases. The receptor was isolated from a man aged 50-60 years who received an inactivated influenza vaccine. The sample was PBMCs from blood, taken around seven weeks after vaccination. The CDR3 DNA reads TGCAGTGCTAGGGGGACTAGCCGGTCCGGGGAGCTGTTTTTT. Its protein product is CSARGTSRSGELFF.